This entry lists 25 T cell receptor beta chains sequenced from one sample in a study of blood T cells in healthy people across ages. Then a second PCR, running roughly 7 to 12 cycles, was carried out with a sample-barcoded 5' primer and a J-beta primer mix. MiXCR was run by TCRdb on the 5' RACE reads, yielding one entry per CDR3 protein. The sample lists roughly 860,000 distinct CDR3 sequences; around 68% were seen once. The sequenced sample was blood. These receptors were taken from a young man in good health.

This clonotype has more than one count but fewer than ten. The rearrangement links TRBV7-9 to TRBJ2-3; D unresolved. The CDR3 length is 13 residues. The germline V gene encodes CDR1 SEHNR and CDR2 FQNEAQ (reference sequence). Trimming took off 7 bases at V and 6 bases at J, with 14 bases between the two ends. CDR3 nucleotides: TGTGCCAGCAACCCCAAGTTCCACGATACGCAGTATTTT. Amino acid sequence: CASNPKFHDTQYF.

The chain uses TRBV25-1 and TRBJ2-3, with D hard to call. The V end was cut by 5 bases, the J end by 8 bases, with 17 bases between. This CDR3 has 14 residues. The germline gives CDR1 MGHDK, CDR2 SYGVNS. CDR3 coding DNA: TGTGCCAGCAGTCAATCGGGTAGCCAGCGTACGCAGTATTTT. Amino acids: CASSQSGSQRTQYF.

The genes are TRBV4-3 and TRBJ2-7; D perhaps matches TRBD1 (5 bases). The germline V gene has CDR1 LGHNA and CDR2 YSLEER. Trimming pared 7 bases from V and 0 bases from J, leaving 13 bases between. This CDR3 has 14 residues. The CDR3 is CASNQNRYSYEQYF. CDR3 in DNA: TGCGCCAGCAACCAGAACAGGTACTCCTACGAGCAGTACTTC.

The chain uses TRBV19 and TRBJ2-1; either TRBD1 or TRBD2 may fit D (5 bases each). V was cut by 3 bases and J by 0 bases, with 12 bases left in between. The CDR3 sequence is 16 residues long. Per germline, CDR1 LNHDA and CDR2 SQIVND (reference sequence). The CDR3 sequence is CASSMTGLSSYNEQFF. The CDR3 DNA reads as TGTGCCAGTAGTATGACGGGGCTGAGCTCCTACAATGAGCAGTTCTTC.

About this clonotype itself: One junction end does not reproduce the germline sequence, and a read error may be involved. J is TRBJ2-5 and V is TRBV7-7, with D unclear. Per germline, CDR1 SSHAT and CDR2 FNYEAQ (reference sequence). The CDR3 sequence is 14 residues long. The chain's CDR3 is CASSPKLFRETQYF. In DNA, the CDR3 is TGTGCTAGCAGCCCTAAGCTCTTTCGTGAGACCCAGTACTTC.

DNA of the CDR3: TGTGCCAGCAGCGTAAGGGGACAGGGAACAGATACGCAGTATTTT. This translates into CASSVRGQGTDTQYF. This chain uses TRBV9 with TRBJ2-3, with 9 positions matching TRBD1. J lost 3 bases, V lost 1 base, and 3 bases had no gene match. The V gene's germline CDR1 is SGDLS and CDR2 YYNGEE. This CDR3 has 15 residues.

The genes are TRBV6-5 and TRBJ2-4; D is unresolved. The J call is doubtful: the DNA matches TRBJ2-7 better. Germline CDR1 is MNHEY and CDR2 is SVGAGI. This CDR3 contains 13 residues. Here the CDR3 reads CASSYSIGNEQYF. Here the CDR3 DNA reads TGTGCCAGCAGTTACTCAATAGGGAACGAGCAGTACTTC.

The chain has TRBV9 and TRBJ2-3, with a tentative D call TRBD2 (6 bases). The CDR3 runs to 15 residues. The V end was cut by 1 base, the J end by 6 bases, with 15 bases between. Germline CDR1 reads SGDLS; CDR2 reads YYNGEE. Here the CDR3 reads CASSVTGGGTDTQYF. CDR3 DNA sequence: TGTGCCAGCAGCGTAACAGGAGGCGGGACGGATACGCAGTATTTT.

This clonotype was picked up a small number of times. The V call is TRBV7-9, the J call TRBJ1-2, with TRBD1 matching 8 bases. Germline-derived CDR1 and CDR2 are SEHNR and FQNEAQ (reference sequence). The V and J ends lost 4 bases and 4 bases, in that order; junction bases with no gene match: 8. The CDR3 loop spans 15 amino acids. CDR3 in DNA: TGTGCCAGCAGCTCAGCAGGACAGGGACTCTATGGCTACACCTTC. Its translation: CASSSAGQGLYGYTF.

The V and J genes are TRBV29-1 and TRBJ2-5; D not certain. Trimming took off 3 bases at V and 3 bases at J, with 14 bases between the two ends. Germline CDR1 reads SQVTM; CDR2 reads ANQGSEA. The CDR3 runs 14 residues. The CDR3 DNA is TGCAGCGTTGACCCCAGCCGGACCGAAGAGACCCAGTACTTC. This translates into CSVDPSRTEETQYF. Full variable domain (outside the CDR3, taken from reference TRBV29-1 and TRBJ2-5): SAVISQKPSRDICQRGTSLTIQCQVDSQVTMMFWYRQQPGQSLTLIATANQGSEATYESGFVIDKFPISRPNLTFSTLTVSNMSPEDSSIYLCSVDPSRTEETQYFGPGTRLLVL.

Only a few counts were recorded for this clonotype. The CDR3 loop is CATSVQNNEQFF. The CDR3 nucleotides are TGTGCCACCAGTGTACAGAACAATGAGCAGTTCTTC. J is TRBJ2-1 and V is TRBV24-1; no definite D call. Germline V gene data show CDR1 as KGHDR and CDR2 as SFDVKD. The V end was cut by 5 bases, the J end by 5 bases, with 6 bases between. There are 12 residues in the CDR3.

The chain is built from TRBV3-1 and TRBJ2-5; D is undetermined. Germline CDR1 and CDR2: LGHDT and YNNKEL (reference sequence). CDR3 size: 13 residues. Trimming removed 6 bases at V and 2 bases at J, with 10 bases between. CDR3 sequence (DNA): TGTGCCAGCAGACCCACCGGACAAGAGACCCAGTACTTC. This sequence encodes CASRPTGQETQYF.

The rearrangement joins TRBV7-2 to TRBJ1-2, with a tentative D call TRBD1 (5 bases). In germline, CDR1 is SGHTA, CDR2 FQGNSA. The CDR3 length is 14 residues. V lost 5 bases and J lost 3, with 13 bases in between. The CDR3 coding sequence is TGTGCCAGCAGCCCCGCAGGACACGACTATGGCTACACCTTC. Translation gives CASSPAGHDYGYTF.

This chain connects TRBV6-4 to TRBJ1-6; D may be TRBD1 (5 bases). Trimming pared 4 bases from V and 5 bases from J, leaving 15 bases between. In germline, CDR1 is MRHNA, CDR2 SNTAGT. This CDR3 region has 16 residues. CDR3 sequence: CASSAMGVENNSPLHF. The CDR3 nucleotides are TGTGCCAGCAGTGCCATGGGGGTAGAAAATAATTCACCCCTCCACTTT.

This clonotype was found a few times. The chain has TRBV11-2 and TRBJ1-4, with 11 positions matching TRBD1. This CDR3 is 18 amino acids long. Germline CDR1 reads SGHAT; CDR2 reads FQNNGV. V lost 4 bases to trimming and J lost 0 bases; unmatched junction nucleotides: 7. CDR3 region: CASSSRTGGPTTNEKLFF. The CDR3 DNA reads as TGTGCCAGCAGCTCCCGGACAGGGGGCCCTACAACTAATGAAAAACTGTTTTTT.

The J gene is TRBJ2-4, the V gene TRBV9, with 10 bases identical to TRBD1. The CDR3 extends over 15 amino acids. V lost 2 bases to trimming and J lost 13 bases; unmatched junction nucleotides: 12. Germline assignment: CDR1 SGDLS and CDR2 YYNGEE. CDR3 protein: CASSVGTGAAFGQYF. CDR3 sequence (DNA): TGTGCCAGCAGCGTCGGGACAGGGGCGGCCTTTGGGCAGTACTTC.

The V gene is TRBV13, the J gene TRBJ1-1; no firm D call. V was pared by 1 base and J by 0 bases, with 9 bases between. CDR3 length equals 15 residues. Germline CDR1 PRHDT, CDR2 FYEKMQ (reference sequence). CDR3 region: CASSLVAQMNTEAFF. The CDR3 nucleotides read TGTGCCAGCAGCTTAGTCGCCCAAATGAACACTGAAGCTTTCTTT.

This clonotype appeared a few times. This chain uses TRBV7-3 with TRBJ1-2; possibly TRBD1 for D (5 bases). Germline CDR1 reads SGHTA; CDR2 reads FQGTGA. V was pared by 5 bases and J by 8 bases, with 21 bases between. The CDR3 is 15 amino acids. CDR3: CASSPVPRDFEGYTF. The CDR3 bases are TGTGCCAGCAGCCCCGTCCCCCGGGACTTCGAGGGCTACACCTTC.

V and J are TRBV28 and TRBJ2-1; TRBD2 matches 8 bases. V shed 2 bases, J shed 12 bases, and the junction held 12 bases outside the gene matches. The germline CDR1 and CDR2 sequences are MDHEN and SYDVKM. The CDR3 covers 15 residues. CDR3 in DNA: TGTGCCAGCAGTTTAGCGGGAGGCTTCTCCTCGGGGCAGTTCTTC. This translates into CASSLAGGFSSGQFF.

This chain uses TRBV6-2 or TRBV6-3 with TRBJ2-7, with D possibly being TRBD1 (6 bases). Trimming took 2 bases from V and 0 from J, leaving 14 bases between them. CDR3 size: 16 residues. Germline CDR1 is MNHEY and CDR2 is SVGEGT. CDR3 DNA: TGTGCCAGCAGTTACAAGACAGGACTTCCCTCCTACGAGCAGTACTTC. Amino acid sequence: CASSYKTGLPSYEQYF.

This rearrangement joins TRBV20-1 to TRBJ2-2, with 11 bases lining up with TRBD2. Germline V CDR1 and CDR2: DFQATT, SNEGSKA (reference sequence). Trimming took 6 bases from V and 4 from J; bases not matched to a gene: 4. The length of the CDR3 is 14 residues. The CDR3 DNA follows: TGCAGTGCCGCAGGGACTAGCGGCACCGGGGAGCTGTTTTTT. Residues: CSAAGTSGTGELFF.

This clonotype was counted between two and nine times. The gene calls are TRBV12-3 or TRBV12-4 and TRBJ2-7; possible D gene TRBD2, 6 bases. CDR3 length: 15 residues. The germline V and J ends were trimmed by 5 bases and 0 bases, with 14 bases remaining between them. CDR3 sequence (DNA): TGTGCCAGCAGTAAAGGGGACTCTTCCTCCTACGAGCAGTACTTC. Protein product: CASSKGDSSSYEQYF.

This clonotype appeared a few times. The J gene is TRBJ1-1, the V gene TRBV29-1, with D hard to call. Per germline, CDR1 SQVTM and CDR2 ANQGSEA. V was trimmed by 3 bases and J by 10 bases, leaving 9 bases between them. The CDR3 length is 10 residues. CDR3 bases: TGCAGCGTTGAGCCTTCTAGAGCTTTCTTT. Translating gives CSVEPSRAFF.

The chain uses TRBV5-1 and TRBJ1-5, with 7 nucleotides matching TRBD1. Trimming removed 4 bases from V and 5 bases from J; junction bases left unmatched: 6. Germline values: CDR1 SGHRS, CDR2 YFSETQ. The CDR3 spans 14 residues. CDR3 region: CASSAGQVDQPQHF. The CDR3, as DNA: TGCGCCAGCAGCGCCGGACAGGTGGATCAGCCCCAGCATTTT.

This clonotype appeared a few times. The chain couples TRBV27 to TRBJ2-6; D is uncertain. CDR3 length: 17 residues. The V and J ends lost 1 base and 0 bases respectively, with 10 bases between them. Germline values: CDR1 MNHEY, CDR2 SMNVEV (reference sequence). The DNA for the CDR3 is TGTGCCAGCAGTTTATTAGGGCGAAGCTCTGGGGCCAACGTCCTGACTTTC. Protein product: CASSLLGRSSGANVLTF.